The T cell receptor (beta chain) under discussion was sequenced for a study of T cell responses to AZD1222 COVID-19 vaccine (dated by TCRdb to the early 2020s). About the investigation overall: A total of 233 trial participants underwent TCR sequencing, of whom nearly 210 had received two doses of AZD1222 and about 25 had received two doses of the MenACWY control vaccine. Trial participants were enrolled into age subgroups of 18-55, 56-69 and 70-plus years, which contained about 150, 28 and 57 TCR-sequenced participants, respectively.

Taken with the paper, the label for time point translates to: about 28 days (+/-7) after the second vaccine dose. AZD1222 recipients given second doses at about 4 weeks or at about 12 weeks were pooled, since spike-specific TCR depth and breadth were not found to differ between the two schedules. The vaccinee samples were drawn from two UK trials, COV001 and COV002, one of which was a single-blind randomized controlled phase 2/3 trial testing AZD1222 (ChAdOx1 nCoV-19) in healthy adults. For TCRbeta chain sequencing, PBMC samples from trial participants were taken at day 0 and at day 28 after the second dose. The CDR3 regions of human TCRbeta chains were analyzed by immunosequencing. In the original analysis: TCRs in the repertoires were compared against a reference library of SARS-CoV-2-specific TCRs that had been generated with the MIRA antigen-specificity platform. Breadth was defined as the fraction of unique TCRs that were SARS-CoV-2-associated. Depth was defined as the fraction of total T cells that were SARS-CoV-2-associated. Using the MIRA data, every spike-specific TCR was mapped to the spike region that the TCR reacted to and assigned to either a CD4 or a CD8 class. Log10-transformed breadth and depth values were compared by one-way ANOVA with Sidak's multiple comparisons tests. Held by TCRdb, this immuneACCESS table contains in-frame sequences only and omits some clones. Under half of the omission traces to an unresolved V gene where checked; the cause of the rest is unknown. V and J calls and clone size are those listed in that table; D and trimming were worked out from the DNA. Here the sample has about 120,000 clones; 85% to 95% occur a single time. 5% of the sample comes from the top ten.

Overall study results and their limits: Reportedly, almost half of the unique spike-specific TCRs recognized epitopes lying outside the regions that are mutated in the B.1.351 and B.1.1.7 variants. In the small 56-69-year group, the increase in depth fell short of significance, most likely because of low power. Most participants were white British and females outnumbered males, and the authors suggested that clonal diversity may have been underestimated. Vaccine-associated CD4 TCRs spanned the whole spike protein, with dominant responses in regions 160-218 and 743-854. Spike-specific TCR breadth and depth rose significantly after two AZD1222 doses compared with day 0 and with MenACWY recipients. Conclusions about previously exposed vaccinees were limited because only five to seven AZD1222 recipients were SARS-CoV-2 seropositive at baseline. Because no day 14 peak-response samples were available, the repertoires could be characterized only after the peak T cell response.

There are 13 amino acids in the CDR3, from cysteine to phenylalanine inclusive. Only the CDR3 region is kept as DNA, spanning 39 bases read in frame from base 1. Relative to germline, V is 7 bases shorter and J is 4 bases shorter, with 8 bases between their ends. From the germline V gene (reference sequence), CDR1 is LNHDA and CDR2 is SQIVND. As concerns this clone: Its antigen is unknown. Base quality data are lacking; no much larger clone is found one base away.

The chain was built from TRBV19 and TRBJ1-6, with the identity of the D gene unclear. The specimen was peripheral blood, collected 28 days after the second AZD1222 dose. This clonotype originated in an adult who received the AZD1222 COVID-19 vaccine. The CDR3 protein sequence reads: CASTWTYNSPLHF. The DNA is TGTGCCAGTACCTGGACGTATAATTCACCCCTCCACTTT.